This T cell receptor (beta chain) originates from a study of T cell clusters in autoimmune cytopenias. Each sample's input was approximately 0.25 ug genomic DNA, 30,000 to 45,000 genome equivalents. Multiplex touch-down PCR amplified TRB using TRB-A and TRB-B pools in one tube. TCRdb reworked the multiplex PCR reads into one entry per CDR3 protein, no DNA. Its clone listing holds approximately 2,800 distinct CDR3 sequences. The CDR3 sequence is 14 residues long. This clonotype registers medium-sized (0.01 to 0.1%) by frequency. The sequenced sample consisted of peripheral blood. The TCR sequence derives from a human donor with an autoimmune cytopenia or autoimmune hepatitis (not recorded which). The rearrangement uses TRBV12-3 or TRBV12-4 and TRBJ1-5; lacking DNA, the TRBD1 call made by TCRdb goes unchecked. The CDR3 spells CASSPTGGNQPQHF.